This TCR beta chain was found in a study of shared clonotypes between healthy human individuals. Study-wide results and caveats: Represented diversity (both genetic and exposure-history) was limited by the small number of donors. Depth of sequencing was expected to influence donor clonotype sharing.

Sequenced by immunoSEQ multiplex PCR; TCRdb stores in-frame clones only, minus some. The sample yields over a million clones, about 76% seen once. This clone was counted a few times. The antigen remains unidentified. The CDR3 has 15 residues. Per germline, CDR1 ENHRY and CDR2 SYGVKD. The J segment lost 7 bases and the V segment lost 7 bases, leaving 16 bases of the junction unmatched. The origin of this receptor is a man in his late teens or twenties in good health. The genes are TRBV10-3 and TRBJ2-7; 7 nucleotides align to TRBD1. Source material: memory CD4+ T cells sorted from blood. Indicated subset: CD45RA-negative fraction. In DNA, the CDR3 is TGTGCCATCACGCCGGGACAGCATCTAATTGGGGAGCAGTACTTC. Protein: CAITPGQHLIGEQYF.